These 26 T cell receptor beta chains came from one sample sequenced in a study of T cell responses to AZD1222 COVID-19 vaccine (dated by TCRdb to about 2021). Library preparation employed the immunoSEQ multiplex PCR assay. Drawn from immuneACCESS, this table holds only the in-frame rearrangements with V and J called that TCRdb kept. Clones are partly lost; checked studies trace under half to an unresolved V gene and leave the rest unexplained. The sample profile shows some 130,000 clones; less than 95% of them were found once. Of the sample, about 7% falls within the top ten clones. The time point label on this specimen signifies: baseline before first vaccination. Sequences were derived from peripheral blood, sampled on day 0 of AZD1222 vaccination. These receptors all come from an adult in good health.

The V gene is TRBV5-1, the J gene TRBJ1-1, with D possibly TRBD1 on 5 matching bases. CDR3 length: 15 residues. Per germline, CDR1 SGHRS and CDR2 YFSETQ. V lost 5 bases, J lost 5 bases, and 19 bases lay in between. CDR3 bases: TGCGCCAGCAGTGCCCGCGGGGGGGTAGTTACTGAAGCTTTCTTT. This codes for CASSARGGVVTEAFF.

Concerning this clone: Distinct nucleotide sequences in the sample also encode this CDR3. The V gene is TRBV20-1, the J gene TRBJ2-3; D is ambiguous. V lost 5 bases and J lost 3, with 6 bases in between. Germline V gene data show CDR1 as DFQATT and CDR2 as SNEGSKA (reference sequence). The CDR3 is 11 amino acids. The CDR3 loop reads CSARVTDTQYF. In nucleotides, the CDR3 is TGCAGTGCTCGGGTTACAGATACGCAGTATTTT.

The V and J genes are TRBV30 and TRBJ2-1; possibly TRBD2 for D (6 bases). V was trimmed by 1 base and J by 4 bases, leaving 17 bases between them. CDR3 size: 16 residues. Germline CDR1 GTSNPN, CDR2 SVGIG (reference sequence). The CDR3 loop reads CAWSAALGGDYNEQFF. The CDR3 DNA reads as TGTGCCTGGAGTGCTGCGCTGGGCGGGGATTACAATGAGCAGTTCTTC.

This chain links TRBV7-2 with TRBJ1-2, with D unclear. The ends were cut back, 0 bases at V and 4 bases at J, with 6 bases in the middle. Germline CDR1 reads SGHTA; CDR2 reads FQGNSA. The CDR3 is 13 amino acids. The CDR3 nucleotides read TGTGCCAGCAGCTTAGCACAGCTCTATGGCTACACCTTC. Its translation: CASSLAQLYGYTF.

The genes are TRBV2 and TRBJ1-4; D remains ambiguous. The CDR3 sequence is 16 residues long. From germline, CDR1 is SNHLY and CDR2 FYNNEI. V was cut by 5 bases and J by 7 bases, with 20 bases left in between. The CDR3 DNA reads as TGTGCCAGCAGTTACCTCGAATTCGGATTTGGTGAAAAACTGTTTTTT. Translating gives CASSYLEFGFGEKLFF.

In its sample, this clone was seen once. The V gene is TRBV27, the J gene TRBJ2-3; D possibly uses TRBD1 or TRBD2 (6 bases each). The germline V gene encodes CDR1 MNHEY and CDR2 SMNVEV (reference sequence). The V and J ends lost 7 bases and 0 bases respectively, with 11 bases between them. This CDR3 is built from 14 residues. The CDR3 region has the DNA TGTGCCAGCAAGGGGGGAACTAGCACAGATACGCAGTATTTT. Its translation is CASKGGTSTDTQYF.

The CDR3 sequence is CASSPLTGDSGYTF. As DNA, the CDR3 is TGTGCCAGCAGTCCGCTGACAGGGGATAGTGGCTACACCTTC. The rearrangement joins TRBV28 to TRBJ1-2, with 8 bases lining up with TRBD1. Trimming at V came to 5 bases and at J to 7 bases, leaving 9 bases not matched to a gene. Looked up from germline, CDR1 is MDHEN and CDR2 is SYDVKM. The CDR3 runs 14 residues.

This chain connects TRBV6-5 to TRBJ2-2; no reliable D call. This CDR3 spans 14 amino acids. V was trimmed by 2 bases and J by 0 bases, leaving 4 bases between them. Looked up from germline, CDR1 is MNHEY and CDR2 is SVGAGI. The CDR3 is CASSYISNTGELFF. CDR3 DNA: TGTGCCAGCAGTTACATTTCGAACACCGGGGAGCTGTTTTTT.

The genes are TRBV7-2 and TRBJ2-6, with TRBD1 matching 7 bases. J was trimmed by 2 bases and V by 6 bases; bases with no gene match: 7. The length of the CDR3 is 16 residues. In germline, CDR1 is SGHTA, CDR2 FQGNSA. The CDR3 here is CASSRGGAAGANVLTF. In nucleotides, the CDR3 is TGTGCCAGCAGTCGAGGGGGCGCCGCTGGGGCCAACGTCCTGACTTTC.

The chain employs TRBV11-2 and TRBJ2-1; 9 nucleotides align to TRBD1. Germline lookup yields CDR1 SGHAT and CDR2 FQNNGV. The CDR3 is 17 amino acids. V gave up 4 bases and J gave up 4 bases; unmatched junction bases: 11. The CDR3 loop reads CASSSPQGALPYNEQFF. DNA of the CDR3: TGTGCCAGCAGCTCGCCACAGGGGGCTCTACCGTACAATGAGCAGTTCTTC.

The CDR3 DNA is TGTGCCAGTAGTCCCTCATCCCCACTAAGTGACAATGAGCAGTTCTTC. This codes for CASSPSSPLSDNEQFF. The chain employs TRBV19 and TRBJ2-1; no reliable D call. CDR1 and CDR2 from the germline V gene are LNHDA and SQIVND (reference sequence). There are 16 residues in the CDR3. V gave up 5 bases and J gave up 5 bases, with 19 bases separating them. Variable domain in full (rest from reference TRBV19 and TRBJ2-1): DGGITQSPKYLFRKEGQNVTLSCEQNLNHDAMYWYRQDPGQGLRLIYYSQIVNDFQKGDIAEGYSVSREKKESFPLTVTSAQKNPTAFYLCASSPSSPLSDNEQFFGPGTRLTVL.

This chain uses TRBV11-3 with TRBJ2-1, with D possibly TRBD2 on 5 matching bases. The CDR3 consists of 11 residues. Trimming took 5 bases from V and 8 from J, leaving 7 bases between them. CDR1 and CDR2 (germline): SGHNT, YENEEA. This CDR3 is CASSPGDEQFF. CDR3 nucleotide sequence: TGTGCCAGCAGCCCCGGGGATGAGCAGTTCTTC. Filled out from reference TRBV11-3 and TRBJ2-1, the complete variable domain reads EAGVVQSPRYKIIEKKQPVAFWCNPISGHNTLYWYLQNLGQGPELLIRYENEEAVDDSQLPKDRFSAERLKGVDSTLKIQPAELGDSAVYLCASSPGDEQFFGPGTRLTVL.

This clone showed up just once. The chain uses TRBV15 and TRBJ2-7, with TRBD1 as a possible D gene (6 bases). Trimming shortened V by 3 bases and J by 1 base, and 16 bases separated the two germline ends. The CDR3 sequence is 16 residues long. CDR1 and CDR2 (germline): LNHNV, YYDKDF (reference sequence). CDR3 protein: CATSRADADSSYEQYF. CDR3 nucleotide sequence: TGTGCCACCAGCAGGGCGGACGCGGACAGTTCCTACGAGCAGTACTTC.

The CDR3 sequence: CASSLRGSLHF. CDR3 sequence (DNA): TGTGCCAGCTCACTCAGGGGATCCCTCCACTTT. The chain joins TRBV18 to TRBJ1-6, with D possibly TRBD1 on 6 matching bases. Trimming took off 4 bases at V and 14 bases at J, with 9 bases between the two ends. Germline V gives CDR1 KGHSH, CDR2 LQKENI. The CDR3 contains 11 residues.

The rearrangement uses TRBV5-1 and TRBJ2-7; D possibly corresponds to TRBD1 (5 bases). Trimming pared 1 base from V and 5 bases from J, leaving 13 bases between. Germline assignment: CDR1 SGHRS and CDR2 YFSETQ. This CDR3 region has 14 residues. The CDR3 loop reads CASSLQNRNHEQYF. The DNA of the CDR3 is TGCGCCAGCAGCTTGCAGAACAGGAACCACGAGCAGTACTTC. Supplemented by reference TRBV5-1 and TRBJ2-7, the full variable domain reads KAGVTQTPRYLIKTRGQQVTLSCSPISGHRSVSWYQQTPGQGLQFLFEYFSETQRNKGNFPGRFSGRQFSNSRSEMNVSTLELGDSALYLCASSLQNRNHEQYFGPGTRLTVT.

The J gene is TRBJ2-7, the V gene TRBV7-9; perhaps TRBD1 as D (5 bases). The CDR3 covers 15 residues. Trimming pared 5 bases from V and 0 bases from J, leaving 14 bases between. Germline V CDR1 and CDR2: SEHNR, FQNEAQ (reference sequence). The CDR3 loop reads CASSKGIGVSYEQYF. The CDR3 coding sequence is TGTGCCAGCAGCAAGGGGATTGGCGTCTCCTACGAGCAGTACTTC.

The rearrangement joins TRBV5-1 to TRBJ2-2; 7 bases line up with TRBD1. Germline trimming cut 2 bases from V and 4 bases from J; bases unmatched to any gene: 5. The germline CDR1 and CDR2 sequences are SGHRS and YFSETQ. The CDR3 length is 15 residues. The DNA of the CDR3 is TGCGCCAGCAGCTTAAACAGGGGTGTCACCGGGGAGCTGTTTTTT. It encodes CASSLNRGVTGELFF.

The rearrangement joins TRBV30 to TRBJ1-1; weak D call: TRBD1 (6 bases). The germline V and J ends were trimmed by 2 bases and 10 bases, with 17 bases remaining between them. From germline, CDR1 is GTSNPN and CDR2 SVGIG (reference sequence). The CDR3 consists of 13 residues. In DNA form, the CDR3 reads TGTGCCTGGAGTTCCCTGGGGGGCGGGGGAGCTTTCTTT. Residues: CAWSSLGGGGAFF.

V and J are TRBV7-9 and TRBJ2-2; TRBD2 matches 12 bases. V shed 3 bases, J shed 3 bases, and the junction held 5 bases outside the gene matches. CDR3 length equals 17 residues. CDR1 SEHNR and CDR2 FQNEAQ come from the germline V gene (reference sequence). CDR3 bases: TGTGCCAGCAGCTTCCTAGCGGGGGGGCACGACACCGGGGAGCTGTTTTTT. Its protein is CASSFLAGGHDTGELFF.

The chain has TRBV5-1 and TRBJ1-2; perhaps TRBD1 as D (5 bases). V was pared by 4 bases and J by 6 bases, with 13 bases between. Per the germline V gene, CDR1 is SGHRS and CDR2 is YFSETQ. The CDR3 extends over 13 amino acids. CDR3 nucleotides: TGCGCCAGCAGCCCGACATGGGGCAATGGCTACACCTTC. As protein: CASSPTWGNGYTF.

This clone showed up just once. The chain joins TRBV28 to TRBJ1-1; unclear D gene. The CDR3 has 12 residues. In germline, CDR1 is MDHEN, CDR2 SYDVKM. The V gene lost 2 bases and the J gene lost 3 bases, with 4 bases spanning the gap. The CDR3 nucleotides are TGTGCCAGCAGTTTAGTCTACACTGAAGCTTTCTTT. The encoded protein is CASSLVYTEAFF.

This clone appeared once. The chain joins TRBV5-6 to TRBJ2-2, with 7 positions matching TRBD1. The CDR3 runs 15 residues. The junction had 2 bases not matched to a gene; V was cut back by 1 base and J by 2 bases. Looked up from germline, CDR1 is SGHDT and CDR2 is YYEEEE. CDR3 DNA: TGTGCCAGCAGCTTGAACAGGGGTAACACCGGGGAGCTGTTTTTT. Its translation: CASSLNRGNTGELFF.

The chain employs TRBV29-1 and TRBJ2-5, with D possibly TRBD1 on 6 matching bases. Trimming shortened V by 2 bases and J by 2 bases, and 9 bases separated the two germline ends. Germline V gene data show CDR1 as SQVTM and CDR2 as ANQGSEA. The length of the CDR3 is 13 residues. DNA for the CDR3: TGCAGCGTTGAAAGGACAGTGCAAGAGACCCAGTACTTC. Its protein product is CSVERTVQETQYF.

CDR3 sequence (DNA): TGTGCCAGCAGCCCGCAACCTGGGGTGAACTATGGCTACACCTTC. It translates to CASSPQPGVNYGYTF. The chain has TRBV7-2 and TRBJ1-2; no reliable D call. Germline CDR1 SGHTA, CDR2 FQGNSA. Trimming stripped 5 bases from V and 2 bases from J, with 15 bases between. This CDR3 comprises 15 residues.

The genes are TRBV19 and TRBJ2-7; a weak D match, TRBD2 (6 bases). The CDR3 has 15 amino acids. Germline loops: CDR1 LNHDA, CDR2 SQIVND (reference sequence). Trimming pared 1 base from V and 1 base from J, leaving 11 bases between. CDR3: CASSIGGGISYEQYF. CDR3 coding DNA: TGTGCCAGTAGTATAGGAGGAGGGATTTCCTACGAGCAGTACTTC.

The chain uses TRBV28 and TRBJ1-1, with D maybe TRBD1 (6 bases). Germline loops: CDR1 MDHEN, CDR2 SYDVKM. Trimming cost V 7 bases and J 3 bases, with 15 bases left between them. This CDR3 is built from 14 residues. This CDR3 is CASTPWEGDTEAFF. The DNA for the CDR3 is TGTGCCAGCACGCCTTGGGAGGGGGACACTGAAGCTTTCTTT. The full variable domain, in which reference TRBV28 and TRBJ1-1 provide the parts outside the CDR3, is DVKVTQSSRYLVKRTGEKVFLECVQDMDHENMFWYRQDPGLGLRLIYFSYDVKMKEKGDIPEGYSVSREKKERFSLILESASTNQTSMYLCASTPWEGDTEAFFGQGTRLTVV.